This T cell receptor (beta chain) appears in the sequencing data of a study of control samples from healthy donors and cancer patients. Germline trimming cut 6 bases from V and 5 bases from J; bases unmatched to any gene: 7. The CDR3 length is 15 residues. Germline V gene lookup returns CDR1 SNHLY and CDR2 FYNNEI. Method: immunoSEQ multiplex PCR; TCRdb's copy keeps in-frame clones and lacks some. Among 65,000 to 80,000 clones listed, approximately 90% were seen once. V is TRBV2 and J is TRBJ2-2; 9 positions agree with TRBD1. Sequenced: PBMCs. The receptor was derived from a woman aged 60-75 years with head and neck cancer. Here the CDR3 reads CASRIQGAGTGELFF. Here the CDR3 DNA reads TGTGCCAGCAGAATACAGGGGGCTGGTACCGGGGAGCTGTTTTTT.